Sequencing of this T cell receptor (beta chain) was carried out in a study of cytomegalovirus exposure and HLA in healthy donors. Study results and caveats: The authors listed approximately 150 TCR beta chains as cytomegalovirus-associated.

Healthy donors of bone marrow made up the group. In germline, CDR1 is SGHTS, CDR2 YDEGEE. Trimming cost V 6 bases and J 3 bases, with 15 bases left between them. CDR3 length: 14 amino acids. As concerns this clone: Its specificity is unknown.

Primers: 60 Vbeta forward and 13 Jbeta reverse. Sequencing used immunoSEQ multiplex PCR; TCRdb keeps in-frame clones, though not all of them. Among roughly 120,000 clones listed, 73% were seen once. Input material: PBMCs. This chain joins TRBV5-8 and TRBJ1-2; D gene unclear. This TCR was recovered from a man aged 40-55 years in good health and CMV-seronegative. The CDR3 DNA sequence: TGTGCCAGCATCCCTTTACTAGGTGACTATGGCTACACCTTC. This translates into CASIPLLGDYGYTF.